The clone carrying this TCR beta chain was recorded at least ten times. During its preparation, the TCRbeta library received unique molecular identifiers. TCRdb re-called the PCR reads with MiXCR, one entry per CDR3 protein. The sample carries 190,000 or so distinct CDR3 sequences, 14% to 15% recorded once. This record comes from a study of T-cell reconstitution after alpha-beta-depleted transplantation in children. V lost 6 bases and J lost 4, with 12 bases in between. Germline V gives CDR1 MNHNS, CDR2 SASEGT. The CDR3 is made up of 13 amino acids. The genes are TRBV6-1 and TRBJ1-2; perhaps TRBD1 as D (5 bases). The origin of this receptor is a human donor who donated a stem cell graft to a child with acute lymphoblastic leukemia. The sample consisted of PBMCs from the stem cell graft donor, taken from the stem cell graft. The CDR3 nucleotides are TGTGCCAGCAGCCGGGACGGCAGCTATGGCTACACCTTC. The encoded protein is CASSRDGSYGYTF.